This is a list of T cell receptor beta chains from one sample in a study of shared clonotypes between healthy human individuals. Sequencing used immunoSEQ multiplex PCR; TCRdb keeps in-frame clones, though not all of them. The sample has millions of clones; roughly 93% are singletons. Sequencing was done on a sample of naive CD4+ T cells from PBMCs. Receptor source: a man between 18 and 29 years old in good health. Some clones in this sample may be carry-over from other donors' samples. Each CDR3 is given with its conserved first and last residue. D genes are given only for firm matches. The size of a clone is reported for some rows only, either as once, few or many, or as a class for expanded clones.

D: TRBD1
V: TRBV7-9
J: TRBJ1-3
size: NA
DNA: TGTGCCAGCAGCTTAGTAGGGGGCGGTGGAAACACCATATATTTT
CDR3: CASSLVGGGGNTIYF

D: TRBD1
V: TRBV7-8
J: TRBJ1-1
size: NA
DNA: TGTGCCAGCAGCTACGACAGGGGGCGAGTGGGAGGCACTGAAGCTTTCTTT
CDR3: CASSYDRGRVGGTEAFF

D: NA
V: TRBV4-1
J: TRBJ2-3
size: NA
DNA: TGCGCCAGCAGCCTCGGGGCCCAACAAGATACGCAGTATTTT
CDR3: CASSLGAQQDTQYF

D: TRBD1
V: TRBV7-2
J: TRBJ1-1
size: once
DNA: TGTGCCAGCAGCCCCACAGGGGGCCCCACTGAAGCTTTCTTT
CDR3: CASSPTGGPTEAFF

D: NA
V: TRBV7-9
J: TRBJ1-5
size: NA
DNA: TGTGCCAGCAGCTTACAGGGGACTTCGGGTCAGCCCCAGCATTTT
CDR3: CASSLQGTSGQPQHF

D: NA
V: TRBV7-9
J: TRBJ2-1
size: NA
DNA: TGTGCCAGCAGCTTAGCGGGCCCCCTGCGGAATGAGCAGTTCTTC
CDR3: CASSLAGPLRNEQFF

D: TRBD1
V: TRBV15
J: TRBJ1-1
size: few
DNA: TGTGCCACCAGCACGCGGGACAGTCAAGCTTTCTTT
CDR3: CATSTRDSQAFF

D: NA
V: TRBV27
J: TRBJ2-5
size: NA
DNA: TGTGCCAGGTGGGGACAAACCCTAGAGACCCAGTACTTC
CDR3: CARWGQTLETQYF

D: NA
V: TRBV4-1
J: TRBJ2-7
size: NA
DNA: TGCGCCAGCAGCCACCCTAGTGACGGACCGGCCTCCTACGAGCAGTACTTC
CDR3: CASSHPSDGPASYEQYF

D: NA
V: TRBV6-5
J: TRBJ2-1
size: NA
DNA: TGTGCCAGCAGTCTCACAGGGAGTGAGCAGTTCTTC
CDR3: CASSLTGSEQFF

D: NA
V: TRBV7-2
J: TRBJ1-2
size: NA
DNA: TGTGCCAGCACCTCGACGCAGAGATACTATGGCTACACCTTC
CDR3: CASTSTQRYYGYTF

D: NA
V: TRBV7-2
J: TRBJ1-3
size: NA
DNA: TGTGCCAGCAGCCCACGGGGGCGTGGAAACACCATATATTTT
CDR3: CASSPRGRGNTIYF

D: NA
V: TRBV11-2
J: TRBJ2-5
size: once
DNA: TGTGCCAGCAGGAACACGGACCAAGAGACCCAGTACTTC
CDR3: CASRNTDQETQYF

D: NA
V: TRBV29-1
J: TRBJ2-2
size: NA
DNA: TGCTCTCAAGGGGTCCAGTACCAGGGGTGGACTAGCACCGGGGAGCTGTTTTTT
CDR3: CSQGVQYQGWTSTGELFF

D: NA
V: TRBV7-2
J: TRBJ1-2
size: NA
DNA: TGTGCCAGCAGCTTAGAACACCTCATGAAATCTAACTATGGCTACACCTTC
CDR3: CASSLEHLMKSNYGYTF

D: TRBD1
V: TRBV27
J: TRBJ2-7
size: NA
DNA: TGTGCCAGCAGGCCCCCCGGACAGGGTACCTACGAGCAGTACTTC
CDR3: CASRPPGQGTYEQYF

D: NA
V: TRBV28
J: TRBJ2-1
size: NA
DNA: TGTGCCAGCAAAGAGGGGCTAGTACCCTACAATGAGCAGTTCTTC
CDR3: CASKEGLVPYNEQFF

D: NA
V: TRBV6-5
J: TRBJ1-1
size: NA
DNA: TGTGCCAGCACCGCGGCCCGTGGGAGGAACACTGAAGCTTTCTTT
CDR3: CASTAARGRNTEAFF

D: NA
V: TRBV6-5
J: TRBJ2-7
size: NA
DNA: TGTGCCAGCAGTTACCAGGGCTCCTACGAGCAGTACTTC
CDR3: CASSYQGSYEQYF

D: NA
V: TRBV11-2
J: TRBJ1-1
size: NA
DNA: TGTGCCAGCAGCCGCGTCCAGGGCTTTGAAGCTTTCTTT
CDR3: CASSRVQGFEAFF

D: TRBD1
V: TRBV7-6
J: TRBJ2-7
size: NA
DNA: TGTGCCAGCAGCCTTCACCCTGGGACAGCTCCGGGGGAGCAGTACTTC
CDR3: CASSLHPGTAPGEQYF

D: NA
V: TRBV5-1
J: TRBJ1-1
size: NA
DNA: TGCGCCAGCAGCTCGGGGCAGAAGAACACTGAAGCTTTCTTT
CDR3: CASSSGQKNTEAFF

D: NA
V: TRBV28
J: TRBJ2-2
size: once
DNA: TGTGCCAGCACCCTAGGGATCCGGACAGAAACGAACACCGGGGAGCTGTTTTTT
CDR3: CASTLGIRTETNTGELFF

D: TRBD2
V: TRBV19
J: TRBJ2-1
size: NA
DNA: TGTGCCAGTAGTATAGACAGCGGGAGTTTCTACAATGAGCAGTTCTTC
CDR3: CASSIDSGSFYNEQFF

D: NA
V: TRBV10-3
J: TRBJ1-4
size: NA
DNA: TGTGCCGTCAAGGGGGGGCCGACTGCAACTAATGAAAAACTGTTTTTT
CDR3: CAVKGGPTATNEKLFF

D: NA
V: TRBV9
J: TRBJ2-4
size: NA
DNA: TGTGCCAGCAGCGTAGCTACCTGGGGTACGGGAACCAAAAACATTCAGTACTTC
CDR3: CASSVATWGTGTKNIQYF

D: NA
V: TRBV4-1
J: TRBJ1-2
size: NA
DNA: TGCGCCAGCAGCCAAGCAGGGGTCACTAACTATGGCTACACCTTC
CDR3: CASSQAGVTNYGYTF

D: NA
V: TRBV5-4
J: TRBJ2-2
size: NA
DNA: TGTGCCAGCAGCTTGGGACGGATGAACACCGGGGAGCTGTTTTTT
CDR3: CASSLGRMNTGELFF

D: NA
V: TRBV7-9
J: TRBJ2-1
size: NA
DNA: TGTGCCAGCAGCCCTCAGGGCTTCTCCTACAATGAGCAGTTCTTC
CDR3: CASSPQGFSYNEQFF

D: NA
V: TRBV20-1
J: TRBJ2-7
size: NA
DNA: TGCAGTGCTATTTCCGTCGAGCAGTACTTC
CDR3: CSAISVEQYF

D: NA
V: TRBV19
J: TRBJ2-2
size: NA
DNA: TGTGCCAGTAGCTCAAAGGGGAGCACCGGGGAGCTGTTTTTT
CDR3: CASSSKGSTGELFF

D: NA
V: TRBV5-1
J: TRBJ2-2
size: few
DNA: TGCGCCAGCAGCTTGGGACCAACCACACCCGAGCTGTTTTTT
CDR3: CASSLGPTTPELFF

D: NA
V: TRBV29-1
J: TRBJ2-3
size: NA
DNA: TGCAGCGTTGAAGGCCGGGACAGCACAGATACGCAGTATTTT
CDR3: CSVEGRDSTDTQYF

D: NA
V: TRBV7-9
J: TRBJ2-7
size: NA
DNA: TGTGCCAGCAGCTTAGAGGTGCGGGGCTACGAGCAGTACTTC
CDR3: CASSLEVRGYEQYF

D: NA
V: TRBV19
J: TRBJ1-5
size: NA
DNA: TGTGCCAGTAGTCCTCAACCCAGAGGGAATCAGCCCCAGCATTTT
CDR3: CASSPQPRGNQPQHF

D: TRBD1
V: TRBV5-1
J: TRBJ1-1
size: NA
DNA: TGCGCCAGCAGCTGGAACAGGGGAGACACTGAAGCTTTCTTT
CDR3: CASSWNRGDTEAFF

D: TRBD2
V: TRBV5-1
J: TRBJ2-3
size: NA
DNA: TGCGCCAGCAGCTTGAGGAAGGCTAGCGGGGGGTCAGATACGCAGTATTTT
CDR3: CASSLRKASGGSDTQYF

D: NA
V: TRBV9
J: TRBJ2-1
size: NA
DNA: TGTGCCAGCAGCGTAAATGAAGGATATGAGCAGTTCTTC
CDR3: CASSVNEGYEQFF

D: TRBD2
V: TRBV6-6
J: TRBJ2-7
size: NA
DNA: TGTGCCAGCAGTCCATCTAGCGGGAGGGGTTACGAGCAGTACTTC
CDR3: CASSPSSGRGYEQYF

D: TRBD1
V: TRBV29-1
J: TRBJ2-3
size: NA
DNA: TGCAGCGTTGACAGGGGGTCGGATACGCAGTATTTT
CDR3: CSVDRGSDTQYF

D: TRBD2
V: TRBV28
J: TRBJ2-3
size: NA
DNA: TGTGCCAGCAGTTTTCGGCTAGCGGGAGTGAATACGCAGTATTTT
CDR3: CASSFRLAGVNTQYF

D: NA
V: TRBV11-2
J: TRBJ2-7
size: once
DNA: TGTGCCAGCACTCACGCAGGGATCTACGAGCAGTACTTC
CDR3: CASTHAGIYEQYF

D: NA
V: TRBV6-5
J: TRBJ1-3
size: NA
DNA: TGTGCCAGCAGAAACAGGGTAAACACCATATATTTT
CDR3: CASRNRVNTIYF

D: NA
V: TRBV7-7
J: TRBJ2-5
size: NA
DNA: TGTGCCAGCAGCTCAAACATACAAGAGACCCAGTACTTC
CDR3: CASSSNIQETQYF

D: NA
V: TRBV4-3
J: TRBJ2-2
size: NA
DNA: TGCGCCAGCAGCCAAGATCCGGGGTTCGGGGAGCTGTTTTTT
CDR3: CASSQDPGFGELFF

D: NA
V: TRBV5-1
J: TRBJ1-5
size: NA
DNA: TGCGCCAGCAGCGTGGCCCCCAATCAGCCCCAGCATTTT
CDR3: CASSVAPNQPQHF

D: TRBD1
V: TRBV7-9
J: TRBJ2-7
size: NA
DNA: TGTGCCAGCAGCCTGGGACAGGGTGAAGCCTACGAGCAGTACTTC
CDR3: CASSLGQGEAYEQYF

D: NA
V: TRBV27
J: TRBJ2-1
size: once
DNA: TGTGCCAGCAGTACCGGCAGGTTGAGCTCCTACAATGAGCAGTTCTTC
CDR3: CASSTGRLSSYNEQFF

D: NA
V: TRBV7-2
J: TRBJ1-1
size: NA
DNA: TGTGCCAGCAGCTTATTCCCTAGGGGGGACACTGAAGCTTTCTTT
CDR3: CASSLFPRGDTEAFF

D: NA
V: TRBV7-2
J: TRBJ1-5
size: once
DNA: TGTGCCAGCAGTTTAAGGGGGTCCAATCAGCCCCAGCATTTT
CDR3: CASSLRGSNQPQHF

D: NA
V: TRBV28
J: TRBJ1-4
size: NA
DNA: TGTGCCAGCAGGCCGTCTGGGGGGGAAGGTGAAAAACTGTTTTTT
CDR3: CASRPSGGEGEKLFF

D: TRBD1
V: TRBV6-5
J: TRBJ1-1
size: NA
DNA: TGTGCCAGCAGTTTCGGGACAGGGGGACACACTGAAGCTTTCTTT
CDR3: CASSFGTGGHTEAFF

D: TRBD2
V: TRBV5-1
J: TRBJ2-5
size: NA
DNA: TGCGCCAGCAGGCTAGGAGGGAGGGAAGAGACCCAGTACTTC
CDR3: CASRLGGREETQYF

D: TRBD1
V: TRBV25-1
J: TRBJ2-2
size: NA
DNA: TGTGCCAGCAGTTCGACAGGGGGCGCGAACACCGGGGAGCTGTTTTTT
CDR3: CASSSTGGANTGELFF